Below, 15 T cell receptor beta chains from the same sample are listed, as sequenced in a study of Graves' ophthalmopathy and Graves' hyperthyroidism. RNA transcripts served as template for amplifying TCR beta CDR3 sequences. An initial RT-PCR round employing HTBI primers preceded a second-round multiplex PCR. A single record per CDR3 protein comes from TCRdb applying MiXCR to the multiplex PCR reads. The sample shows some 1.1 million distinct CDR3 sequences, 36% of them seen only once. The sequenced material came from peripheral blood or thyroid tissue (not recorded which). These receptors were taken from an adult man with Graves' hyperthyroidism.

This clonotype was seen repeatedly, ten times or more. The V and J genes are TRBV19 and TRBJ2-5; the D is unclear. Germline assignment: CDR1 LNHDA and CDR2 SQIVND (reference sequence). Trimming removed 7 bases at V and 5 bases at J, with 17 bases between. This CDR3 has 14 residues. CDR3 sequence reads: CASTTSLWLETQYF. The CDR3, as DNA: TGTGCCAGTACTACCTCTCTATGGTTGGAGACCCAGTACTTC.

The table lists this clonotype with a count of one. The chain employs TRBV2 and TRBJ1-5; D unclear. With the DNA end fitting TRBJ2-2 better, the J assignment may be wrong. CDR1 SNHLY and CDR2 FYNNEI come from the germline V gene. The CDR3 contains 11 residues. This CDR3 reads CASKSSGELFF. DNA for the CDR3: TGTGCCAGCAAGTCGTCCGGGGAGCTGTTTTTT.

This chain connects TRBV20-1 to TRBJ2-5; D might be TRBD2 (5 bases). The germline V gene encodes CDR1 DFQATT and CDR2 SNEGSKA (reference sequence). The CDR3 loop spans 13 amino acids. Deletions cut 3 bases from V and 5 bases from J, with 13 bases between. CDR3 coding DNA: TGCAGTGCTAGTCAGGCGGGTGGGGAGACCCAGTACTTC. Translated, it gives CSASQAGGETQYF.

CDR3 sequence reads: CASSYETAPTEAFF. DNA of the CDR3: TGTGCCAGCAGTTACGAGACAGCCCCCACTGAAGCTTTCTTT. The chain carries TRBV6-5 and TRBJ1-1, with a tentative D call TRBD1 (5 bases). Trimming removed 2 bases from V and 4 bases from J, with 11 bases in between. The CDR3 contains 14 residues. Germline V lookup: CDR1 MNHEY, CDR2 SVGAGI.

This clonotype occurred many times. The chain links TRBV12-3 or TRBV12-4 to TRBJ1-2, with a possible D match to TRBD1 (6 bases). The germline V and J ends were trimmed by 3 bases and 2 bases, with 7 bases remaining between them. This CDR3 is 13 amino acids long. The CDR3 DNA reads TGTGCCAGCAGTTTTACAGGGAACTATGGCTACACCTTC. This codes for CASSFTGNYGYTF.

Notes on this clonotype: A read error may be the cause here, since a much bigger clone is one base away. The chain employs TRBV10-3 and TRBJ1-2; tentative D call: TRBD1 (5 bases). Germline V lookup: CDR1 ENHRY, CDR2 SYGVKD. The CDR3 loop spans 16 amino acids. Trimming removed 4 bases from V and 8 bases from J, with 23 bases in between. CDR3 in amino acids: CAISGTAGREAGGYTF. The CDR3 coding sequence is TGTGCCATCAGTGGTACGGCAGGGCGGGAGGCGGGAGGCTACACCTTC.

This clonotype was detected many times. The chain couples TRBV5-5 to TRBJ2-6; D is unresolved. CDR3 length: 15 amino acids. CDR1 is SGHKS and CDR2 is YYEKEE in the germline V gene (reference sequence). V shed 2 bases and J shed 0 bases, with 6 bases lying between them. CDR3 sequence: CASSFARSGANVLTF. As DNA, the CDR3 is TGTGCCAGCAGCTTTGCCCGCTCTGGGGCCAACGTCCTGACTTTC.

The chain employs TRBV10-3 and TRBJ2-7; unclear D gene. Germline CDR1 ENHRY, CDR2 SYGVKD. This CDR3 has 13 residues. Trimming left V 6 bases short and J 0 bases short, with 9 bases between. CDR3 in amino acids: CAIRTPSSYEQYF. CDR3 nucleotide sequence: TGTGCCATCAGGACACCTAGCTCCTACGAGCAGTACTTC.

The sample holds a few counts of this clonotype. The chain's CDR3 is CATNDRPTGELFF. For the CDR3, the DNA is TGTGCCACCAACGACAGACCCACCGGGGAGCTGTTTTTT. This chain uses TRBV24-1 with TRBJ2-2, with D possibly being TRBD1 (5 bases). Deletions cut 8 bases from V and 4 bases from J, with 10 bases between. This CDR3 spans 13 amino acids. CDR1 is KGHDR and CDR2 is SFDVKD in the germline V gene.

As concerns this clonotype: Possible read error: a much larger clone is one base away. V usage is TRBV10-3 and J usage is TRBJ2-5; the match to TRBD1 covers 7 bases. V shed 6 bases and J 4 bases; nucleotides not matched to a gene: 8. CDR3 length: 14 residues. The germline gives CDR1 ENHRY, CDR2 SYGVKD. CDR3 coding DNA: TGTGCCATCAGCTCCCGGACAGGAGCAGAGACCCAGTACTTC. Its translation: CAISSRTGAETQYF.

V gene TRBV27 combines with J gene TRBJ1-4; D might be TRBD1 (5 bases). Trimming shortened V by 0 bases and J by 0 bases, and 14 bases separated the two germline ends. The CDR3 extends over 18 amino acids. Germline CDR1 MNHEY, CDR2 SMNVEV (reference sequence). The DNA for the CDR3 is TGTGCCAGCAGTTTATCGGTACCCGTGACAGCAACTAATGAAAAACTGTTTTTT. Translation gives CASSLSVPVTATNEKLFF.

This clonotype was recorded many times. This chain links TRBV24-1 with TRBJ2-2; 9 positions agree with TRBD2. The germline V gene encodes CDR1 KGHDR and CDR2 SFDVKD. The junction had 5 bases not matched to a gene; V was cut back by 3 bases and J by 7 bases. This CDR3 has 15 residues. CDR3 sequence: CATSDGLASGGELFF. For the CDR3, the DNA is TGTGCCACCAGTGATGGACTAGCGTCAGGCGGGGAGCTGTTTTTT.

With regard to this clonotype: A read error may produce the germline difference seen at one junction end. The V call is TRBV9, the J call TRBJ1-1; D is uncertain. The germline gives CDR1 SGDLS, CDR2 YYNGEE. The CDR3 length is 13 residues. CDR3 in DNA: TGTGCCAGCAGCATAAAGAGTAACACTGAAGCTCTCTTT. As protein: CASSIKSNTEALF.

This clonotype was seen only a few times. V usage is TRBV7-9 and J usage is TRBJ2-3, with D possibly matching TRBD2 (5 bases). CDR1 SEHNR and CDR2 FQNEAQ come from the germline V gene (reference sequence). V gave up 5 bases and J gave up 7 bases, with 10 bases separating them. This CDR3 contains 12 residues. The CDR3 coding sequence is TGTGCCAGCAGCCGCGGACTCAATACGCAGTATTTT. This codes for CASSRGLNTQYF.

This clonotype turned up a few times. V and J are TRBV30 and TRBJ1-1; the D gene is possibly TRBD1 (6 bases). CDR3 length equals 13 residues. The V gene's germline CDR1 is GTSNPN and CDR2 SVGIG (reference sequence). Trimming removed 3 bases at V and 7 bases at J, with 15 bases between. The CDR3 region is CAWREGGFGEAFF. As DNA, the CDR3 is TGTGCCTGGAGAGAGGGGGGCTTCGGTGAAGCTTTCTTT.